One and the same sample provided the 28 T cell receptor beta chains below, sequenced in a study of cytomegalovirus exposure and HLA in healthy donors. The PCR had 60 Vbeta and 13 Jbeta primers. Generated by immunoSEQ multiplex PCR, the TCRdb table keeps only in-frame clones and is missing some. The data contain 200,000 to 250,000 clones, approximately 85% of them singletons. The sequenced material came from PBMCs. Source of these receptors: a woman aged 40-49 years in good health and CMV-seronegative.

The rearrangement links TRBV15 to TRBJ1-1; no clear D gene. V lost 0 bases and J 1 base, leaving 3 bases between the germline ends. The germline CDR1 and CDR2 sequences are LNHNV and YYDKDF (reference sequence). This CDR3 has 13 amino acids. CDR3 nucleotide sequence: TGTGCCACCAGCAGAGATCGGAACACTGAAGCTTTCTTT. Protein sequence: CATSRDRNTEAFF.

The chain combines TRBV5-5 with TRBJ2-7; 7 positions match TRBD1. The CDR3 extends over 14 amino acids. V lost 0 bases and J lost 6; bases outside the gene matches: 6. The germline V gene has CDR1 SGHKS and CDR2 YYEKEE (reference sequence). CDR3 sequence reads: CASSLGGQLVEQYF. The CDR3 DNA sequence: TGTGCCAGCAGCTTGGGGGGACAGTTGGTCGAGCAGTACTTC.

V gene TRBV6-5 combines with J gene TRBJ2-2; 8 bases are a match to TRBD1. The CDR3 length is 14 residues. V dropped 5 bases and J dropped 6; count of bases not matched to a gene: 5. Germline V gene data show CDR1 as MNHEY and CDR2 as SVGAGI. This chain's CDR3 is CASSADRGSGELFF. For the CDR3, the DNA is TGTGCCAGCAGTGCAGACAGGGGATCCGGGGAGCTGTTTTTT.

This sequence joins TRBV6-5 and TRBJ2-1, with 7 positions matching TRBD2. CDR1 is MNHEY, CDR2 SVGAGI, per germline. The CDR3 runs to 16 residues. J lost 0 bases, V lost 2 bases, and 4 bases had no gene match. The DNA for the CDR3 is TGTGCCAGCAGTTACCGTGGCGGGAGCTCCTACAATGAGCAGTTCTTC. It encodes CASSYRGGSSYNEQFF.

The chain combines TRBV10-3 with TRBJ1-4, with unresolved D. This CDR3 contains 16 residues. Trimming stripped 0 bases from V and 5 bases from J, with 13 bases between. The germline V gene has CDR1 ENHRY and CDR2 SYGVKD. The CDR3 sequence: CAISESIGSVNEKLFF. The CDR3 coding sequence is TGTGCCATCAGTGAGTCGATCGGGTCAGTGAATGAAAAACTGTTTTTT.

The CDR3 DNA reads as TGTGCCAGCAGTTTCAGGGCTGGATACAATGAGCAGTTCTTC. This gives the protein CASSFRAGYNEQFF. V usage is TRBV27 and J usage is TRBJ2-1, with D perhaps TRBD1 (5 bases). CDR1 MNHEY and CDR2 SMNVEV come from the germline V gene (reference sequence). The V and J ends lost 3 bases and 4 bases respectively, with 10 bases between them. This CDR3 spans 14 amino acids.

This clone was seen once. One end of the junction does not line up with germline, which may come from a read error. This chain joins TRBV15 and TRBJ1-5; D remains unclear. The CDR3 sequence is 15 residues long. Germline V gene data show CDR1 as LNHNV and CDR2 as YYDKDF (reference sequence). CDR3 amino acids: CATSRENYSNQPQHF. CDR3 DNA: TGTGCCACCAGCCGAGAGAACTATAGCAATCAGCCCCAGCATTTT.

This clone turned up a few times. The V gene is TRBV5-6, the J gene TRBJ2-7; the D is unclear. V dropped 1 base and J dropped 0 bases, with 2 bases sitting between them. The germline CDR1 and CDR2 sequences are SGHDT and YYEEEE. The CDR3 sequence is 12 residues long. In DNA form, the CDR3 reads TGTGCCAGCAGCTTGCTCTCCTACGAGCAGTACTTC. It encodes CASSLLSYEQYF.

The rearrangement joins TRBV4-1 to TRBJ2-7, with D perhaps TRBD1 (6 bases). V was cut by 4 bases and J by 6 bases, with 16 bases left in between. The CDR3 spans 14 residues. Germline-derived CDR1 and CDR2 are MGHRA and YSYEKL. CDR3 loop: CASSLGQGTIEQYF. The CDR3 DNA reads as TGCGCCAGCAGCCTGGGACAAGGTACGATCGAGCAGTACTTC.

In this sample, this clone turned up a few times. The chain carries TRBV9 and TRBJ1-5; 10 bases map to TRBD1. The V gene's germline CDR1 is SGDLS and CDR2 YYNGEE. This CDR3 has 14 residues. The trim removed 7 bases at V and 1 base at J, leaving 2 bases unmatched. CDR3 DNA: TGTGCCAGCGGGACAGGGGAGAGCAATCAGCCCCAGCATTTT. Amino acid sequence: CASGTGESNQPQHF.

The rearrangement joins TRBV12-5 to TRBJ1-1; perhaps TRBD1 as D (5 bases). Germline assignment: CDR1 LGHNT and CDR2 FRNRAP. The CDR3 is made up of 17 amino acids. V was clipped by 1 base and J by 4 bases, with 19 bases between them. Here the CDR3 DNA reads TGTGCTAGTGGTTTGGCATTGGGCAGGGAATATCGCACTGAAGCTTTCTTT. Its protein product is CASGLALGREYRTEAFF. The entire variable domain, with the rest obtained from reference TRBV12-5 and TRBJ1-1, is as follows: DARVTQTPRHKVTEMGQEVTMRCQPILGHNTVFWYRQTMMQGLELLAYFRNRAPLDDSGMPKDRFSAEMPDATLATLKIQPSEPRDSAVYFCASGLALGREYRTEAFFGQGTRLTVV.

The rearrangement joins TRBV30 to TRBJ1-6, with D perhaps matching TRBD1 (6 bases). Trimming took 0 bases from V and 3 from J, leaving 9 bases between them. Germline CDR1 GTSNPN, CDR2 SVGIG (reference sequence). The CDR3 has 15 amino acids. DNA of the CDR3: TGTGCCTGGAGTGTAAAGACAGGCTATAATTCACCCCTCCACTTT. The encoded protein is CAWSVKTGYNSPLHF.

The chain joins TRBV28 to TRBJ1-1; no firm D call. The CDR3 length is 15 residues. Germline loops: CDR1 MDHEN, CDR2 SYDVKM. Trimming stripped 1 base from V and 1 base from J, with 10 bases between. The CDR3 here is CASSLSTAGNTEAFF. CDR3 in DNA: TGTGCCAGCAGTTTATCCACTGCCGGGAACACTGAAGCTTTCTTT.

This chain joins TRBV19 and TRBJ1-5; TRBD1 aligns across 8 bases. J was trimmed by 0 bases and V by 3 bases; bases with no gene match: 10. Germline lookup yields CDR1 LNHDA and CDR2 SQIVND (reference sequence). This CDR3 spans 18 amino acids. The CDR3 DNA follows: TGTGCCAGTAGTATTTTGGACAGGGTCGAAGGTAGCAATCAGCCCCAGCATTTT. Translated, it gives CASSILDRVEGSNQPQHF. The full variable domain, in which reference TRBV19 and TRBJ1-5 provide the parts outside the CDR3, is DGGITQSPKYLFRKEGQNVTLSCEQNLNHDAMYWYRQDPGQGLRLIYYSQIVNDFQKGDIAEGYSVSREKKESFPLTVTSAQKNPTAFYLCASSILDRVEGSNQPQHFGDGTRLSIL.

The rearrangement joins TRBV7-9 to TRBJ2-7; D gene ambiguous. V lost 5 bases and J 2 bases, leaving 10 bases between the germline ends. This CDR3 comprises 13 residues. Germline V CDR1 and CDR2: SEHNR, FQNEAQ (reference sequence). CDR3 nucleotide sequence: TGTGCCAGCAGCAGCCTAGTGGCCTACGAGCAGTACTTC. It codes for CASSSLVAYEQYF.

Turning to this clone: The sample contains more than one DNA sequence encoding this CDR3. The genes are TRBV28 and TRBJ2-7; 8 positions match TRBD1. V dropped 2 bases and J dropped 6; count of bases not matched to a gene: 6. Germline CDR1 reads MDHEN; CDR2 reads SYDVKM. The CDR3 extends over 14 amino acids. The CDR3 loop reads CASSLVQGAGEQYF. CDR3 nucleotide sequence: TGTGCCAGCAGTTTAGTGCAGGGGGCAGGCGAGCAGTACTTC.

V and J are TRBV19 and TRBJ2-7; 7 bases fit TRBD2. The CDR3 totals 15 residues. The germline V gene has CDR1 LNHDA and CDR2 SQIVND (reference sequence). The J segment lost 1 base and the V segment lost 3 bases, leaving 6 bases of the junction unmatched. For the CDR3, the DNA is TGTGCCAGTAGTATCGGCGGGGGATATTCCTACGAGCAGTACTTC. Translated: CASSIGGGYSYEQYF.

The chain uses TRBV15 and TRBJ2-7; 10 bases line up with TRBD2. The V gene's germline CDR1 is LNHNV and CDR2 YYDKDF (reference sequence). V dropped 2 bases and J dropped 6; count of bases not matched to a gene: 4. CDR3 length: 14 residues. The CDR3 sequence: CATSRLAGASEQYF. CDR3 in DNA: TGTGCCACCAGCAGACTAGCGGGAGCTTCCGAGCAGTACTTC.

The V and J genes are TRBV5-1 and TRBJ2-7; 9 nucleotides agree with TRBD1. V lost 7 bases to trimming and J lost 2 bases; unmatched junction nucleotides: 4. The CDR3 is 13 amino acids. Germline V gene sequence: CDR1 SGHRS, CDR2 YFSETQ. The chain's CDR3 is CASGTGNTYEQYF. The CDR3 nucleotides are TGCGCCAGCGGGACAGGGAATACCTACGAGCAGTACTTC.

The chain is built from TRBV5-5 and TRBJ2-6; perhaps TRBD1 as D (5 bases). Trimming removed 0 bases from V and 0 bases from J, with 19 bases in between. Germline CDR1 SGHKS, CDR2 YYEKEE (reference sequence). The CDR3 is made up of 20 amino acids. The CDR3 nucleotides are TGTGCCAGCAGCTTGGGTCACAGGAGACTTTTTGGCTCTGGGGCCAACGTCCTGACTTTC. Translated, it gives CASSLGHRRLFGSGANVLTF.

This rearrangement joins TRBV18 to TRBJ1-2; D possibly corresponds to TRBD1 (5 bases). V lost 6 bases and J 3 bases, leaving 11 bases between the germline ends. The CDR3 loop spans 13 amino acids. Germline assignment: CDR1 KGHSH and CDR2 LQKENI. CDR3 in amino acids: CASSRTRDYGYTF. CDR3 coding DNA: TGTGCCAGCTCCAGAACCAGGGACTATGGCTACACCTTC.

J is TRBJ2-3 and V is TRBV6-5; 8 bases agree with TRBD2. This CDR3 region has 16 residues. CDR1 and CDR2 from the germline V gene are MNHEY and SVGAGI. V gave up 2 bases and J gave up 1 base; unmatched junction bases: 5. This CDR3 is CASSYAGTRGTDTQYF. The CDR3 nucleotides read TGTGCCAGCAGTTACGCCGGGACTAGAGGCACAGATACGCAGTATTTT.

J is TRBJ1-2 and V is TRBV18; weak D call: TRBD1 (5 bases). V lost 3 bases, J lost 0 bases, and 8 bases lay in between. The CDR3 has 14 residues. Germline CDR1 is KGHSH and CDR2 is LQKENI. The CDR3 DNA follows: TGTGCCAGCTCACCCCAGGGCGCTAACTATGGCTACACCTTC. This gives the protein CASSPQGANYGYTF. Using reference TRBV18 and TRBJ1-2 for the parts outside the CDR3, the full variable domain is NAGVMQNPRHLVRRRGQEARLRCSPMKGHSHVYWYRQLPEEGLKFMVYLQKENIIDESGMPKERFSAEFPKEGPSILRIQQVVRGDSAAYFCASSPQGANYGYTFGSGTRLTVV.

The chain links TRBV5-1 to TRBJ2-5; TRBD2 matches at 7 bases. The germline V gene encodes CDR1 SGHRS and CDR2 YFSETQ. V shed 0 bases, J shed 5 bases, and the junction held 4 bases outside the gene matches. This CDR3 is built from 14 residues. In DNA, the CDR3 is TGCGCCAGCAGCTTGGGCCAGGGAGGGGAGACCCAGTACTTC. Translation gives CASSLGQGGETQYF.

The gene calls are TRBV12-5 and TRBJ1-1, with D hard to call. Germline CDR1 and CDR2: LGHNT and FRNRAP. The CDR3 is 12 amino acids. V was cut by 5 bases and J by 1 base, with 5 bases left in between. The CDR3 coding sequence is TGTGCTAGTGGTCGACAGAACACTGAAGCTTTCTTT. Its translation: CASGRQNTEAFF.

V and J are TRBV27 and TRBJ2-7; 7 positions match TRBD1. This CDR3 region has 18 residues. The V gene's germline CDR1 is MNHEY and CDR2 SMNVEV (reference sequence). J was trimmed by 7 bases and V by 5 bases; bases with no gene match: 23. In DNA, the CDR3 is TGTGCCAGCAGTCTTCAGGCCACCGGGACAGTGGTCTCGAGGGAGCAGTACTTC. Protein product: CASSLQATGTVVSREQYF.

The chain is built from TRBV30 and TRBJ2-7; the match to TRBD2 covers 16 bases. The J segment lost 5 bases and the V segment lost 1 base, leaving 8 bases of the junction unmatched. Germline V gene sequence: CDR1 GTSNPN, CDR2 SVGIG (reference sequence). The CDR3 runs to 17 residues. This CDR3 is CAWSGGLAGGRGHEQYF. CDR3 DNA: TGTGCCTGGAGTGGGGGACTAGCGGGAGGGCGGGGCCACGAGCAGTACTTC.

The rearrangement uses TRBV27 and TRBJ2-7; D perhaps matches TRBD1 (5 bases). Trimming removed 7 bases at V and 7 bases at J, with 11 bases between. The CDR3 is 11 residues long. Per the germline V gene, CDR1 is MNHEY and CDR2 is SMNVEV (reference sequence). CDR3 region: CASKLGVEQYF. CDR3 nucleotides: TGTGCCAGCAAATTAGGGGTAGAGCAGTACTTC.